This T cell receptor beta chain was obtained from a study of T cell repertoires in cytomegalovirus infection. Whole-study context: Well-studied HLA-B-restricted CMV epitopes were used in the study alongside recently identified HLA-C-restricted ones. It was the public TCR beta signatures that indicated both CMV infection and matching HLA type.

Whole-study results and caveats: Dominant in the ex vivo response were TCR beta clonotypes restricted by HLA-C and specific for CMV. Public TCR beta family frequency separated CMV-and-HLA carriers, including in an independent cohort.

From the reads, TCRdb called clonotypes with MiXCR, one entry per CDR3 protein. The sample includes some 940,000 distinct CDR3 sequences, roughly 30% of them seen just once. This clonotype was seen more than once but under ten times. Antigen: not known. Germline V lookup: CDR1 MNHEY, CDR2 SMNVEV (reference sequence). The length of the CDR3 is 17 residues. Trimming shortened V by 4 bases and J by 2 bases, and 19 bases separated the two germline ends. This chain joins TRBV27 and TRBJ2-3; D possibly corresponds to TRBD2 (7 bases). This clonotype originated in a human donor in good health (CMV status not recorded). Some clones in this sample may be carry-over from other donors' samples. Specimen: cultured CD8+ T cells from PBMCs, collected from culture after CMV antigen stimulation. The CDR3 bases are TGTGCCAGCAGTTCGCCCGCGGGGGCTGAGACCACAGATACGCAGTATTTT. This codes for CASSSPAGAETTDTQYF.